This record looks at one TCR beta chain sequence and its context. What it binds is unknown. MiXCR, applied by TCRdb to the 5' RACE reads, yields one record per CDR3 protein. The data hold approximately 450,000 distinct CDR3 sequences, with 15% to 20% observed a single time. This record belongs to a study of T-cell memory formation after mild COVID-19. General study results and limits: Several responding clones turned up in pre-infection memory, indicating that cross-reactive memory may have taken part.

The V gene's germline CDR1 is SGHTA and CDR2 FQGNSA. V shed 5 bases and J 2 bases; nucleotides not matched to a gene: 12. This CDR3 comprises 17 residues. The chain joins TRBV7-2 to TRBJ2-7; 10 bases are a match to TRBD1. Sequenced: PBMCs or a T cell subset sorted from them (not recorded which). The clonotype was recovered from an adult woman who had mild COVID-19 (a few samples of this study predate the infection). Cell type and time point are not known. The CDR3 nucleotides are TGTGCCAGCAGCCCACTGGACAGGGGGAGAAACCCCTACGAGCAGTACTTC. This translates into CASSPLDRGRNPYEQYF. Supplemented by reference TRBV7-2 and TRBJ2-7, the full variable domain reads GAGVSQSPSNKVTEKGKDVELRCDPISGHTALYWYRQSLGQGLEFLIYFQGNSAPDKSGLPSDRFSAERTGGSVSTLTIQRTQQEDSAVYLCASSPLDRGRNPYEQYFGPGTRLTVT.